The present T cell receptor beta chain was sequenced within a study of OX40 agonist ivuxolimab in advanced cancers. Study summary: Treatment received earlier with anti-PD-1, anti-PD-L1 or anti-CTLA-4 agents was allowed, and over 30% had some.

On this clone: The antigen remains unidentified.

This CDR3 comprises 15 residues. The germline V and J ends were trimmed by 0 bases and 11 bases, with 14 bases remaining between them. Germline V lookup: CDR1 SGHTA, CDR2 FQGNSA. Whole-study findings and limits: Also present in some nonresponders was a low level of normalized T-cell clonal expansion.

Generated by immunoSEQ multiplex PCR, the TCRdb table keeps only in-frame clones and is missing some. The top ten clones hold less than 0.6% of a sample with fewer than 65,000 clones, about 88% of them seen once. Drawing of blood for sampling happened at baseline, at cycle 4 day 1, and at cycle 7 day 1. Specimen: CD4+ or CD8+ T cells sorted from blood, collected in a trial of the OX40 agonist ivuxolimab. The V and J genes are TRBV7-2 and TRBJ1-6; tentative D call: TRBD1 (5 bases). The source of this sequence is an adult with an advanced solid tumor such as melanoma, head and neck, liver or kidney cancer. CDR3 nucleotides: TGTGCCAGCAGCTTAGCGGGGGAGGGGACGACACCCCTCCACTTT. Encoded protein: CASSLAGEGTTPLHF.